This passage covers 18 T cell receptor beta chains from one sample sequenced in a study of tumor-infiltrating lymphocytes in primary liver carcinoma (dated by TCRdb to 2016 to 2017). Total RNA and DNA were co-extracted from about 20-30 mg of bulk tissue with the AllPrep DNA/RNA mini kit, without cell sorting. TCRdb shows the sequencer as Illumina HiSeq 2500. A constant-region primer and ProtoScript II reverse transcriptase were used to reverse-transcribe TCRbeta-specific cDNA from 500 ng total RNA. TCRbeta libraries were built with three nested multiplex PCR rounds, a slightly modified ARM-PCR procedure. Each of the first two PCR rounds ran for nine to ten cycles and used multiplex TRBV1-TRBV30 forward primers together with a Cbeta reverse primer. The public reads were reanalyzed by TCRdb: fastp trimming at Q25, MiXCR alignment, in-frame beta chains only. Rows are unified per CDR3 protein, each entry keeping the most common DNA and genes. The sample table holds tens of thousands of distinct CDR3 sequences, of which around 64% were seen once. Around 60% of the sample goes to the ten largest clones.

Sequencing input: liver tumor tissue from sampling region 2. Explained via the paper, the cell subset or site label denotes: tumor region T2, inferior pole. These receptors came from a man aged 40-55 years with primary liver carcinoma and hepatitis B virus infection.

Turning to this clonotype: It is likely a read error, because the conserved phenylalanine at the end of the CDR3 is missing. The V call is TRBV14, the J call TRBJ2-1; D remains ambiguous. The CDR3 runs to 16 residues. Germline CDR1 and CDR2: SGHDN and FVKESK. CDR3 coding DNA: TGTGCCAACAGCGCGCCAGGAGACAACTCCTACAATGAGCAGTTCCTC. It specifies CANSAPGDNSYNEQFL.

This clonotype has at least ten counts. One end of the junction fails to match germline, which may point to a read error. This chain connects TRBV10-3 to TRBJ2-7; no definite D call. Germline assignment: CDR1 ENHRY and CDR2 SYGVKD. The CDR3 runs to 14 residues. The CDR3 is CAVSGGQNLYEQYF. The CDR3 bases are TGTGCCGTCAGTGGTGGTCAAAACCTCTACGAGCAGTACTTC.

The sample holds one count of this clonotype. The chain couples TRBV11-2 to TRBJ2-1; D gene unclear. Germline V CDR1 and CDR2: SGHAT, FQNNGV. This CDR3 spans 14 amino acids. The V end was cut by 10 bases, the J end by 12 bases, with 25 bases between. The CDR3 DNA follows: TGTGCCAACAACTTATACCGGCTAGTTAGTGGGCAGTTCTTC. It encodes CANNLYRLVSGQFF.

In its sample, this clonotype was seen a few times. Being one base from a much bigger clone, this may be a read error. This rearrangement joins TRBV12-3 or TRBV12-4 to TRBJ2-1, with 10 bases matching TRBD2. The trim removed 6 bases at V and 9 bases at J, leaving 8 bases unmatched. This CDR3 has 14 residues. The CDR3 is CASSKREGGGEQFF. CDR3 sequence (DNA): TGTGCCAGCAGCAAGCGGGAGGGGGGAGGTGAGCAGTTCTTC.

This clonotype appeared once. V and J are TRBV11-2 and TRBJ2-1; D not certain. This CDR3 comprises 14 residues. The V and J ends lost 2 bases and 9 bases respectively, with 14 bases between them. The germline gives CDR1 SGHAT, CDR2 FQNNGV. In nucleotides, the CDR3 is TGTGCCAGCAGCTTATACCGTCTTGTTACTGAGCAGTTCTTC. This encodes CASSLYRLVTEQFF.

In its sample, this clonotype was seen once. A much larger clone is a single base away; this may be a read error. The CDR3 sequence: CASSLLTGSQETPYF. CDR3 DNA sequence: TGTGCCAGCAGCTTACTCACAGGGAGCCAAGAGACCCCGTACTTC. The chain is built from TRBV7-9 and TRBJ2-5; the D gene is possibly TRBD1 (6 bases). Germline V lookup: CDR1 SEHNR, CDR2 FQNEAQ (reference sequence). The CDR3 consists of 15 residues.

This clonotype was seen at least ten times. V is TRBV7-9 and J is TRBJ2-3; 13 bases align to TRBD2. CDR1 and CDR2 (germline): SEHNR, FQNEAQ (reference sequence). The CDR3 loop spans 20 amino acids. With V trimmed by 5 bases and J by 4 bases, 18 bases remained unmatched. This CDR3 is CASSPYPEGLAGARSDTQYF. The CDR3 bases are TGTGCCAGCAGCCCCTACCCGGAAGGACTAGCGGGGGCGCGCTCAGATACGCAGTATTTT.

This chain joins TRBV6-1 and TRBJ2-2, with D tentatively TRBD1 (6 bases). Trimming cost V 4 bases and J 5 bases, with 20 bases left between them. The germline V gene encodes CDR1 MNHNS and CDR2 SASEGT. This CDR3 contains 17 residues. The CDR3 here is CASSVESHRAYTGELFF. In DNA form, the CDR3 reads TGTGCCAGCAGTGTGGAGAGCCACAGGGCTTATACCGGGGAGCTGTTTTTT.

In the case of this clonotype: Compared with germline, one end of the junction differs, possibly owing to a read error. The V gene is TRBV4-2, the J gene TRBJ2-6; 9 bases agree with TRBD1. This CDR3 is 18 amino acids long. CDR1 and CDR2 from the germline V gene are LGHNA and YNFKEQ. CDR3 DNA: TGTGCCAGCAACCAAGATACAGGGGGCATTACCGGGGCCAACGTCCTGACTTTC. This translates into CASNQDTGGITGANVLTF.

Details on this clonotype: Given the absence of the conserved phenylalanine or tryptophan at the CDR3 end, a read error is likely. This chain uses TRBV11-2 with TRBJ2-1; 7 bases fit TRBD2. CDR3 length equals 14 residues. CDR1 and CDR2 (germline): SGHAT, FQNNGV. The CDR3 sequence is CASSLAGRHNEQFL. CDR3 bases: TGTGCCAGCAGCTTAGCCGGGAGGCATAATGAACAGTTCTTG.

Comment on this clonotype: The germline gene is not matched at one end of the junction; a read error may be the cause. The chain recombines TRBV11-2 with TRBJ2-1, with a tentative D call TRBD2 (6 bases). The CDR3 is 16 residues long. CDR1 and CDR2 from the germline V gene are SGHAT and FQNNGV. CDR3: CAGSLGFLAYYNEQFF. In DNA form, the CDR3 reads TGTGCCGGCAGCTTAGGTTTTCTAGCGTACTACAATGAGCAGTTCTTC.

To note about this clonotype: The CDR3 carries no conserved terminal phenylalanine or tryptophan, so it likely arises from a read error. The V call is TRBV6-1, the J call TRBJ2-3; weak D call: TRBD1 (6 bases). CDR3 size: 12 residues. The germline V gene encodes CDR1 MNHNS and CDR2 SASEGT. V gave up 11 bases and J gave up 5 bases, with 14 bases separating them. The CDR3 here is CAAGELKDTQYC. CDR3 DNA sequence: TGTGCCGCAGGGGAGCTCAAAGATACGCAGTATTGT.

Details on this clonotype: Lacking the conserved final phenylalanine or tryptophan, this CDR3 likely reflects a read error. No DNA is shown, since the ends of the CDR3 on it are uncertain; the CDR3 is the one TCRdb lists. This chain connects TRBV4-1 to TRBJ2-2; the table gives TRBD1 as D, unverified against the DNA. Germline CDR1 reads MGHRA; CDR2 reads YSYEKL. The CDR3 is 16 residues long, ends included. The CDR3 loop reads CASSQADGGRTGEQFC.

The CDR3 DNA follows: TGTGCCAGCAGTTCCCTAAGTTCTTACAAGCAGTACTTC. As protein: CASSSLSSYKQYF. This chain links TRBV6-5 with TRBJ2-7; D unclear. Trimming took off 4 bases at V and 8 bases at J, with 15 bases between the two ends. The CDR3 is 13 residues long. Germline V CDR1 and CDR2: MNHEY, SVGAGI.

This clonotype was observed a single time. An end of the junction differs from the germline gene, which may be a read error. The CDR3 spells CVSKVSGSQPQYF. As DNA, the CDR3 is TGTGTCAGCAAAGTATCAGGGTCTCAGCCCCAGTATTTT. The chain joins TRBV6-1 to TRBJ1-5; maybe TRBD1 (5 bases). The DNA end is a closer match to TRBJ2-3, so the J assignment may be wrong. There are 13 residues in the CDR3. Germline-derived CDR1 and CDR2 are MNHNS and SASEGT.

Ten or more counts support this clonotype. This sequence joins TRBV6-5 and TRBJ1-2, with 11 bases matching TRBD1. J gave up 4 bases and V 8 bases, and 6 bases lay outside the gene matches. This CDR3 is built from 14 residues. CDR1 is MNHEY and CDR2 is SVGAGI in the germline V gene. CDR3 amino acids: CASGGTGGFYGYTF. CDR3 nucleotide sequence: TGTGCCAGCGGCGGGACAGGGGGTTTCTATGGCTACACCTTC.

This clonotype appeared a few times. The V call is TRBV29-1, the J call TRBJ2-5; D is possibly TRBD1 (6 bases). This CDR3 is built from 12 residues. Germline assignment: CDR1 SQVTM and CDR2 ANQGSEA. The CDR3 region is CSSMDSGETQYF. In DNA form, the CDR3 reads TGCAGTAGTATGGACAGTGGAGAGACCCAGTACTTC.

In its sample, this clonotype was seen a few times. V is TRBV5-1 and J is TRBJ1-1; D remains ambiguous. The CDR3 is 14 residues long. In germline, CDR1 is SGHRS, CDR2 YFSETQ. Trimming cost V 3 bases and J 4 bases, with 13 bases left between them. This chain's CDR3 is CASSSERGRTEAFF. CDR3 sequence (DNA): TGCGCCAGCAGCTCAGAACGAGGGCGCACTGAAGCTTTCTTT.